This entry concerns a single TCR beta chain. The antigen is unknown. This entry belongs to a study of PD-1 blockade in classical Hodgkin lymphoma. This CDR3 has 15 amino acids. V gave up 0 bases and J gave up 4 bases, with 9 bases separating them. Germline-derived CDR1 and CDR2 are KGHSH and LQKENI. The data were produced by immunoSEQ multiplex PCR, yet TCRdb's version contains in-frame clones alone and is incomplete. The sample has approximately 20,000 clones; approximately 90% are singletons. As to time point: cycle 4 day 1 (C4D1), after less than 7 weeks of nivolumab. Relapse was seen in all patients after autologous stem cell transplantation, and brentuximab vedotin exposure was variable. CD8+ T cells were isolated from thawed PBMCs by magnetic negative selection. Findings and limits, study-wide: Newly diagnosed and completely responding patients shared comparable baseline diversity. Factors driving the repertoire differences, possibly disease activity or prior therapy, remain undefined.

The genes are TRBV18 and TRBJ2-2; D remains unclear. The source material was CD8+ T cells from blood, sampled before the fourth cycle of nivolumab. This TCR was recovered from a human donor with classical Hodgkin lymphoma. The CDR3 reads CASSPPTGGTGELFF. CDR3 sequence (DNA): TGTGCCAGCTCACCACCGACGGGTGGCACCGGGGAGCTGTTTTTT. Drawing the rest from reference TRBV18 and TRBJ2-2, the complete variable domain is NAGVMQNPRHLVRRRGQEARLRCSPMKGHSHVYWYRQLPEEGLKFMVYLQKENIIDESGMPKERFSAEFPKEGPSILRIQQVVRGDSAAYFCASSPPTGGTGELFFGEGSRLTVL.